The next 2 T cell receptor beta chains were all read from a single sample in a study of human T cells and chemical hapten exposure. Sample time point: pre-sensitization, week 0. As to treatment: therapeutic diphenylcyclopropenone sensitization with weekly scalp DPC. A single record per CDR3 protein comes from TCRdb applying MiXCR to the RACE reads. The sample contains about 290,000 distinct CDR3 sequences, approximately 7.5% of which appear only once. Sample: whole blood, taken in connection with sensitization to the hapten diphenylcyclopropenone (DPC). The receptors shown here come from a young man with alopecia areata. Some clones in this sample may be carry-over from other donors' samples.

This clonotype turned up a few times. CDR3 nucleotide sequence: TGCGCCAGCAGATTAAGACACGGATCTAACTATGGCTACACCTTC. Amino acids: CASRLRHGSNYGYTF. V and J are TRBV4-1 and TRBJ1-2; D gene ambiguous. The CDR3 contains 15 residues. From germline, CDR1 is MGHRA and CDR2 YSYEKL. V lost 6 bases and J lost 0, with 14 bases in between.

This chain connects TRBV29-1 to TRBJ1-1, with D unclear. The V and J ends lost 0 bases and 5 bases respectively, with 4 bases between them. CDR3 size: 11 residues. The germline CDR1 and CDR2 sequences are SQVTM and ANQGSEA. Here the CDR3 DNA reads TGCAGCGTTGAAGATCCGACTGAAGCTTTCTTT. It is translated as CSVEDPTEAFF.